This T cell receptor beta chain derives from a study of cytomegalovirus exposure and HLA in healthy donors. On the study more broadly: Earlier sequencing of around 190 million T cells yielded around 100 million unique TCR beta sequences.

To note about this clone: The antigen remains undetermined.

Both 60 Vbeta primers and 13 Jbeta primers went into the PCR. This table comes from immunoSEQ multiplex PCR, and its TCRdb copy is limited to in-frame clones, with some not included. The repertoire holds around 120,000 clones, with approximately 80% as singletons. Findings and limits, study-wide: In a later analysis, most CMV-associated TCR beta chains appeared HLA-restricted.

CDR1 and CDR2 from the germline V gene are SGHRS and YFSETQ. The CDR3 consists of 13 residues. V lost 4 bases to trimming and J lost 1 base, with 6 bases between them. The clonotype originates from a woman aged 40 to 55 in good health and CMV-seropositive. The sample consisted of PBMCs. The J gene is TRBJ1-3, the V gene TRBV5-1; D remains unclear. CDR3 sequence: CASSEGSGNTIYF. As DNA, the CDR3 is TGCGCCAGCAGCGAGGGTTCTGGAAACACCATATATTTT.